Detailed here is one T cell receptor (beta chain). Antigen: not known. Treatment reported: 15 to 20 received Ad26.COV2.S at low or high dose, single or two shots; 5 received placebo; per-sample allocation not given. At day 63 after the first vaccine or placebo injection, samples were drawn. These data belong to a study of Ad26.COV2.S vaccination and SARS-CoV-2 variants. As for the study in general: Recipients of Ad26.COV2.S got it intramuscularly, once or twice 56 days apart.

Findings and limits, study-wide: Using TCR breadth and depth analyses may have led to underestimated total T cell responses. Vaccine recipients surpassed placebo recipients in spike-specific TCR breadth.

Using immunoSEQ multiplex PCR, the repertoire was profiled, and TCRdb retains in-frame clones only, with some absent. Of about 680,000 clones listed, around 92% were seen once; the top ten hold over 1.3%. Trimming shortened V by 5 bases and J by 7 bases, and 11 bases separated the two germline ends. The CDR3 consists of 13 residues. Germline CDR1 reads MNHEY; CDR2 reads SMNVEV (reference sequence). The genes are TRBV27 and TRBJ2-2, with TRBD1 as a possible D gene (5 bases). The specimen comprised peripheral blood, sampled in a trial of Ad26.COV2.S vaccine versus placebo. The receptor comes from a person between 18 and 59 years old who received the Ad26.COV2.S COVID-19 vaccine or a placebo. The CDR3, as DNA: TGTGCCAGCAGTCCCCAAGACAGCGGGGAGCTGTTTTTT. Translated: CASSPQDSGELFF.